The 22 T cell receptor beta chains presented below share a single source sample, sequenced in a study of Graves' ophthalmopathy and Graves' hyperthyroidism. RNA transcripts provided the template for amplifying TCR beta CDR3 regions. HTBI primers were used in a first-round RT-PCR, which preceded a second-round multiplex PCR. Each CDR3 protein is one row after TCRdb ran MiXCR on the multiplex PCR reads. The sample includes roughly 480,000 distinct CDR3 sequences, 14% of them seen just once. The sequenced sample consisted of blood. These receptors all stem from a woman aged 30 to 39 with Graves' ophthalmopathy.

The chain is built from TRBV4-1 and TRBJ1-5; D is uncertain. CDR3 size: 16 residues. The germline CDR1 and CDR2 sequences are MGHRA and YSYEKL. V was trimmed by 1 base and J by 0 bases, leaving 10 bases between them. CDR3 DNA sequence: TGCGCCAGCAGCCAAGGGACGATTTATAGCAATCAGCCCCAGCATTTT. Translated, it gives CASSQGTIYSNQPQHF.

This chain links TRBV30 with TRBJ1-1, with D uncertain. This CDR3 comprises 14 residues. CDR1 and CDR2 (germline): GTSNPN, SVGIG (reference sequence). V was trimmed by 1 base and J by 0 bases, leaving 9 bases between them. The CDR3 DNA reads TGTGCCTGGAGTGCCAACACTCTGAACACTGAAGCTTTCTTT. The encoded protein is CAWSANTLNTEAFF.

This clonotype was picked up many times. The chain links TRBV28 to TRBJ2-7, with D tentatively TRBD1 (5 bases). CDR1 is MDHEN, CDR2 SYDVKM, per germline. Deletions cut 6 bases from V and 3 bases from J, with 15 bases between. The CDR3 length is 14 residues. CDR3 sequence reads: CASRKRQPNYEQYF. CDR3 coding DNA: TGTGCCAGCAGGAAAAGACAGCCAAACTACGAGCAGTACTTC.

There are many counts of this clonotype. The V call is TRBV24-1, the J call TRBJ2-2, with D hard to call. With 9 bases removed from V and 5 bases from J, the gap between germline ends came to 9 bases. The CDR3 runs to 12 residues. CDR1 and CDR2 from the germline V gene are KGHDR and SFDVKD. CDR3 amino acids: CATCESTGELFF. CDR3 nucleotide sequence: TGTGCCACCTGCGAGAGTACCGGGGAGCTGTTTTTT.

This clonotype was picked up many times. This rearrangement joins TRBV28 to TRBJ2-5; D gene unclear. This CDR3 has 15 amino acids. Germline V gives CDR1 MDHEN, CDR2 SYDVKM. V was shortened by 2 bases and J by 1 base, with 11 bases between the two germline ends. CDR3 region: CASSLHSPFQETQYF. CDR3 nucleotides: TGTGCCAGCAGTTTACACAGCCCATTCCAAGAGACCCAGTACTTC.

The gene calls are TRBV20-1 and TRBJ2-5; 8 bases are a match to TRBD1. After removal of 3 bases from V and 3 bases from J, the junction contained 9 bases not matched to a gene. CDR3 length equals 15 residues. The germline gives CDR1 DFQATT, CDR2 SNEGSKA (reference sequence). The CDR3 nucleotides are TGCAGTGCTAGCAGGGGGCCGTTAGATAAAGAGACCCAGTACTTC. Encoded protein: CSASRGPLDKETQYF.

This clonotype has ten or more counts. This chain uses TRBV12-3 or TRBV12-4 with TRBJ2-7; D might be TRBD2 (6 bases). Between the trimmed V and J ends, which lost 5 bases and 4 bases, there was a span of 9 bases. The CDR3 length is 12 residues. For the CDR3, the DNA is TGTGCCAGCAGTCGGGACTTATACGAGCAGTACTTC. Translated, it gives CASSRDLYEQYF.

V and J are TRBV7-8 and TRBJ2-7; D remains unclear. The V and J ends lost 2 bases and 3 bases respectively, with 8 bases between them. Germline-derived CDR1 and CDR2 are SGHVS and FQNEAQ. The CDR3 length is 13 residues. The CDR3 DNA is TGTGCCAGCAGCTTATTTAGCATCTACGAGCAGTACTTC. Amino acids: CASSLFSIYEQYF.

This clonotype was detected ten times or more. The chain employs TRBV28 and TRBJ1-1; D unclear. V was trimmed by 7 bases and J by 0 bases, leaving 9 bases between them. Germline-derived CDR1 and CDR2 are MDHEN and SYDVKM. This CDR3 has 13 residues. The CDR3 DNA is TGTGCCAGCAATCGCGACATGAACACTGAAGCTTTCTTT. It yields the protein CASNRDMNTEAFF. Filled out from reference TRBV28 and TRBJ1-1, the complete variable domain reads DVKVTQSSRYLVKRTGEKVFLECVQDMDHENMFWYRQDPGLGLRLIYFSYDVKMKEKGDIPEGYSVSREKKERFSLILESASTNQTSMYLCASNRDMNTEAFFGQGTRLTVV.

V is TRBV6-1 and J is TRBJ1-1; D is perhaps TRBD1 (5 bases). Trimming took 8 bases from V and 1 from J, leaving 14 bases between them. The CDR3 is 14 amino acids. Germline CDR1 and CDR2: MNHNS and SASEGT. The CDR3 coding sequence is TGTGCCAGCGCTAACAGGTTCTCGAACACTGAAGCTTTCTTT. It codes for CASANRFSNTEAFF.

In this sample, this clonotype turned up many times. This rearrangement joins TRBV12-3 or TRBV12-4 to TRBJ2-5; no clear D gene. CDR3 size: 12 residues. With 6 bases removed from V and 3 bases from J, the gap between germline ends came to 8 bases. CDR3 sequence (DNA): TGTGCCAGCAGGATGGGCGAAGAGACCCAGTACTTC. The encoded protein is CASRMGEETQYF.

This clonotype was detected only a few times. The rearrangement joins TRBV18 to TRBJ2-7; 9 bases map to TRBD1. Per germline, CDR1 KGHSH and CDR2 LQKENI. J was trimmed by 0 bases and V by 8 bases; bases with no gene match: 8. The CDR3 loop spans 15 amino acids. CDR3 nucleotide sequence: TGTGCCAGCCGGCCCCCGACAGGGGGCTCCTACGAGCAGTACTTC. Protein: CASRPPTGGSYEQYF.

At least ten counts were recorded for this clonotype. The V gene is TRBV29-1, the J gene TRBJ1-1; 10 nucleotides line up with TRBD1. The CDR3 loop spans 13 amino acids. Germline-derived CDR1 and CDR2 are SQVTM and ANQGSEA. V lost 5 bases to trimming and J lost 4 bases; unmatched junction nucleotides: 4. CDR3 sequence reads: CSVLRDRGTEAFF. DNA for the CDR3: TGCAGCGTTTTGAGGGACAGGGGCACTGAAGCTTTCTTT.

At least ten counts were recorded for this clonotype. The chain employs TRBV28 and TRBJ1-6; D ambiguous. The CDR3 extends over 12 amino acids. Germline assignment: CDR1 MDHEN and CDR2 SYDVKM. The V end lost 5 bases, the J end lost 10 bases, and 9 bases lay between the germline ends. CDR3 coding DNA: TGTGCCAGCAGTAGCGAAGTGTCACCCCTCCACTTT. Protein sequence: CASSSEVSPLHF.

This clonotype was counted many times. This chain uses TRBV12-3 or TRBV12-4 with TRBJ1-5, with D perhaps matching TRBD1 (5 bases). With 1 base removed from V and 3 bases from J, the gap between germline ends came to 13 bases. The CDR3 totals 16 residues. The chain's CDR3 is CASSLEGRVSNQPQHF. Written as DNA, the CDR3 is TGTGCCAGCAGTTTAGAAGGCAGGGTCTCCAATCAGCCCCAGCATTTT.

This clonotype was found many times. The V and J genes are TRBV6-1 and TRBJ2-7, with TRBD1 matching over 11 bases. CDR3 size: 13 residues. From germline, CDR1 is MNHNS and CDR2 SASEGT. Trimming cost V 6 bases and J 6 bases; bases outside gene matches: 4. CDR3 nucleotide sequence: TGTGCCAGCAGGAGGACAGGGGGCGCCGAGCAGTACTTC. Its protein product is CASRRTGGAEQYF.

This clonotype was observed once. The V gene is TRBV6-5, the J gene TRBJ1-3; no firm D call. Germline V gene sequence: CDR1 MNHEY, CDR2 SVGAGI. Trimming shortened V by 2 bases and J by 4 bases, and 9 bases separated the two germline ends. This CDR3 has 14 amino acids. The CDR3 is CASSYSPAGNTIYF. Written as DNA, the CDR3 is TGTGCCAGCAGTTACAGTCCGGCCGGAAACACCATATATTTT.

This clonotype was counted ten times or more. The chain employs TRBV11-1 and TRBJ1-2, with D possibly TRBD1 on 5 matching bases. The ends were cut back, 1 base at V and 1 base at J, with 13 bases in the middle. CDR3 size: 16 residues. Germline V gives CDR1 SGHAT, CDR2 FQDESV (reference sequence). In DNA form, the CDR3 reads TGTGCCAGCAGCTTAGATGACCAGGGACTTAACTATGGCTACACCTTC. Translation gives CASSLDDQGLNYGYTF.

The chain carries TRBV30 and TRBJ1-1; D is unresolved. The CDR3 is made up of 14 amino acids. With 1 base removed from V and 6 bases from J, the gap between germline ends came to 15 bases. CDR1 GTSNPN and CDR2 SVGIG come from the germline V gene (reference sequence). This chain's CDR3 is CAWSASPATAEAFF. For the CDR3, the DNA is TGTGCCTGGAGTGCATCCCCCGCCACCGCTGAAGCTTTCTTT.

This clonotype has ten or more counts. This sequence joins TRBV2 and TRBJ2-5, with D perhaps TRBD2 (5 bases). This CDR3 comprises 15 residues. CDR1 is SNHLY and CDR2 is FYNNEI in the germline V gene. Trimming pared 3 bases from V and 4 bases from J, leaving 15 bases between. The CDR3 bases are TGTGCCAGCAGTGATGGGCGGGTGTGGATAGAGACCCAGTACTTC. Amino acid sequence: CASSDGRVWIETQYF.

The chain is built from TRBV7-6 and TRBJ1-5; the D is unclear. CDR1 and CDR2 from the germline V gene are SGHVS and FNYEAQ. V shed 5 bases and J shed 3 bases, with 8 bases lying between them. This CDR3 contains 13 residues. CDR3 loop: CASSHATNQPQHF. CDR3 coding DNA: TGTGCCAGCAGCCACGCGACCAATCAGCCCCAGCATTTT.

At least ten counts were recorded for this clonotype. This chain links TRBV12-3 or TRBV12-4 with TRBJ2-2, with D possibly being TRBD1 (5 bases). Trimming left V 3 bases short and J 3 bases short, with 14 bases between. The CDR3 has 16 residues. As DNA, the CDR3 is TGTGCCAGCAGTTTTATCTGGGGCAGGGACACCGGGGAGCTGTTTTTT. It is translated as CASSFIWGRDTGELFF.